The clone carrying this TCR beta chain was observed many times. The entry originates in a study of Graves' ophthalmopathy and Graves' hyperthyroidism. Looked up from germline, CDR1 is SQVTM and CDR2 is ANQGSEA. With 5 bases removed from V and 3 bases from J, the gap between germline ends came to 17 bases. The CDR3 is 14 amino acids. TCR beta CDR3 regions were amplified from RNA transcripts. HTBI-primed first-round RT-PCR preceded second-round multiplex PCR. TCRdb independently ran MiXCR on the multiplex PCR reads; one entry per CDR3 protein. The repertoire holds about 1.2 million distinct CDR3 sequences, 35% to 40% seen once, with around 10% in the top ten.

This chain joins TRBV29-1 and TRBJ2-7, with a weak D call TRBD2 (7 bases). Specimen: peripheral blood or thyroid tissue (not recorded which). The TCR comes from an adult man with Graves' hyperthyroidism. CDR3 sequence reads: CSVLGGRVSYEQYF. CDR3 in DNA: TGCAGCGTTCTCGGGGGGCGGGTTAGCTACGAGCAGTACTTC.